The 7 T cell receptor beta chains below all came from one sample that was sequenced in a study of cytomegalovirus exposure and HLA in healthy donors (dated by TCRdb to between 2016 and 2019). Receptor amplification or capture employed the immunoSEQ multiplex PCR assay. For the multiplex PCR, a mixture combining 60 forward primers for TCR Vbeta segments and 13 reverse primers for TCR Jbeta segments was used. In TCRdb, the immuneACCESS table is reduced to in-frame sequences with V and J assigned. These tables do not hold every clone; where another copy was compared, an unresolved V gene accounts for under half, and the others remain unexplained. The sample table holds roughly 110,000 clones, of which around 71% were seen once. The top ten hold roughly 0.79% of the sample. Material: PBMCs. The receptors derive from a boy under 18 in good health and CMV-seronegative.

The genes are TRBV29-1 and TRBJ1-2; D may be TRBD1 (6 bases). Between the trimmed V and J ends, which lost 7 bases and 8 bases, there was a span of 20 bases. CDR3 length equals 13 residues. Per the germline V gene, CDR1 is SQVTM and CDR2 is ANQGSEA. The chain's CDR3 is CSAVATGTEGYTF. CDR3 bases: TGCAGCGCGGTGGCCACAGGGACGGAAGGCTACACCTTC.

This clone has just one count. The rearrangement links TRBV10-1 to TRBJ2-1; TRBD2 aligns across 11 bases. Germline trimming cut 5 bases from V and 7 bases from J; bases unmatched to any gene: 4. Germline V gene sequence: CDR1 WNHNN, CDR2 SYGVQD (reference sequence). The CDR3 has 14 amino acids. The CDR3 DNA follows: TGCGCCAGCAGTACTAGCGGGAGATCGAATGAGCAGTTCTTC. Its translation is CASSTSGRSNEQFF.

CDR3 sequence: CAHLADYTGELFF. The CDR3 coding sequence is TGTGCCCACCTTGCGGACTACACCGGGGAGCTGTTTTTT. The J gene is TRBJ2-2, the V gene TRBV30; a weak D match, TRBD2 (5 bases). V gave up 8 bases and J gave up 3 bases, with 13 bases separating them. CDR3 length: 13 residues. Per the germline V gene, CDR1 is GTSNPN and CDR2 is SVGIG (reference sequence). Based on the CDR3 plus reference TRBV30 and TRBJ2-2, the full variable domain is SQTIHQWPATLVQPVGSPLSLECTVEGTSNPNLYWYRQAAGRGLQLLFYSVGIGQISSEVPQNLSASRPQDRQFILSSKKLLLSDSGFYLCAHLADYTGELFFGEGSRLTVL.

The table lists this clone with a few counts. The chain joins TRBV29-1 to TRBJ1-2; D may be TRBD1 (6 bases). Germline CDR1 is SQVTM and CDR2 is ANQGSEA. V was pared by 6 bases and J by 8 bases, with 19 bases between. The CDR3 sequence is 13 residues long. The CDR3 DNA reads TGCAGCGTCGCCGAGGGGGGGGGCATCGGCTACACCTTC. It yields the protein CSVAEGGGIGYTF.

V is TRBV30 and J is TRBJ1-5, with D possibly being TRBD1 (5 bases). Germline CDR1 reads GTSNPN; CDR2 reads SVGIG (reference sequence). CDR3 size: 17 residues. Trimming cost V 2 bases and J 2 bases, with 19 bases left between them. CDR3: CAWSRERGRIGNQPQHF. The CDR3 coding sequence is TGTGCCTGGAGTCGGGAGAGGGGACGAATAGGCAATCAGCCCCAGCATTTT.

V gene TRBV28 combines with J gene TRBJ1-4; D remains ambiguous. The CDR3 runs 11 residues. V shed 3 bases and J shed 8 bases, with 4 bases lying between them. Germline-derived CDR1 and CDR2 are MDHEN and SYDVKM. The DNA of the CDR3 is TGTGCCAGCAGTTTGGAGGAAAAACTGTTTTTT. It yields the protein CASSLEEKLFF.

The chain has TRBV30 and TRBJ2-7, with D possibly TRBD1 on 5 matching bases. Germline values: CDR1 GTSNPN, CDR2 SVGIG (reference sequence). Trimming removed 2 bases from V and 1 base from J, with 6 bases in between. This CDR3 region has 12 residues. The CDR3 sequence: CAWSRQSYEQYF. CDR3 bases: TGTGCCTGGAGTAGACAGTCCTACGAGCAGTACTTC.